At least ten counts were recorded for the clone carrying this TCR beta chain. The investigators amplified TCR beta CDR3 regions from RNA transcripts. First-round RT-PCR of the TCR CDR3 relied on the HTBI primer set. Each CDR3 protein is one row after TCRdb ran MiXCR on the multiplex PCR reads. The sample shows roughly 500,000 distinct CDR3 sequences, approximately 44% of them seen only once. This sample is part of a study of T cells in Graves' hyperthyroidism and ophthalmopathy. Diagnosing involved the use of clinical symptoms, serum thyroxine and TRAb, thyroid ultrasound and orbital computed tomography. The V gene lost 10 bases and the J gene lost 4 bases, with 17 bases spanning the gap. CDR3 length: 14 residues.

The receptor comes from an adult woman with Graves' disease, either hyperthyroidism or ophthalmopathy (not recorded which). The rearrangement joins TRBV12-3 or TRBV12-4 to TRBJ1-3; tentative D call: TRBD1 (5 bases). Sequenced material: peripheral blood or thyroid tissue (not recorded which). The chain's CDR3 is CATSGGVGGNTIYF. The CDR3 DNA reads TGTGCCACCTCCGGGGGGGTAGGAGGAAACACCATATATTTT.